The 27 T cell receptor beta chains reported below all come from one sample, sequenced in a study of cytomegalovirus exposure and HLA in healthy donors. Primers included in the PCR were 60 Vbeta and 13 Jbeta primers. Method: immunoSEQ multiplex PCR; TCRdb's copy keeps in-frame clones and lacks some. The sample shows about 200,000 clones, roughly three quarters of them seen only once. Material: PBMCs. These receptors were collected from a man over 45 in good health and CMV-seronegative.

The rearrangement joins TRBV5-4 to TRBJ2-5; D is possibly TRBD1 (7 bases). CDR3 length: 15 amino acids. CDR1 is SGHNT and CDR2 is YYREEE in the germline V gene (reference sequence). Trimming cost V 4 bases and J 5 bases, with 18 bases left between them. CDR3 protein: CASSPPQGGDETQYF. The CDR3 bases are TGTGCCAGCAGCCCCCCCCAGGGGGGCGACGAGACCCAGTACTTC.

The rearrangement joins TRBV11-2 to TRBJ2-3; D is uncertain. The CDR3 covers 14 residues. The V gene lost 5 bases and the J gene lost 1 base, with 10 bases spanning the gap. Germline V gene data show CDR1 as SGHAT and CDR2 as FQNNGV. This CDR3 reads CASSPVYRTDTQYF. CDR3 nucleotide sequence: TGTGCCAGCAGCCCAGTTTATCGCACAGATACGCAGTATTTT.

The chain has TRBV30 and TRBJ1-1; TRBD1 matches at 12 bases. The trim removed 4 bases at V and 5 bases at J, leaving 2 bases unmatched. The CDR3 has 13 residues. Germline values: CDR1 GTSNPN, CDR2 SVGIG (reference sequence). In DNA form, the CDR3 reads TGTGCCTGGACGGGACAGGGGGCGACTGAAGCTTTCTTT. Translating gives CAWTGQGATEAFF.

This sequence joins TRBV6-1 and TRBJ2-7; tentative D call: TRBD1 (5 bases). This CDR3 comprises 12 residues. Germline CDR1 is MNHNS and CDR2 is SASEGT. Trimming took 8 bases from V and 6 from J, leaving 14 bases between them. The CDR3 loop is CASLGRVSEQYF. CDR3 in DNA: TGTGCCAGCTTGGGCAGGGTATCCGAGCAGTACTTC.

The chain recombines TRBV6-7 with TRBJ1-3; the D is unclear. TRBV6-7 is assigned to the ORF class and has an uncertain function. The ends were cut back, 4 bases at V and 3 bases at J, with 7 bases in the middle. This CDR3 contains 13 residues. DNA of the CDR3: TGTGCCAGCAGTTCCAACGGTGGAAACACCATATATTTT. It specifies CASSSNGGNTIYF.

The sample holds a few counts of this clone. This CDR3 is CASSFGGSTDTQYF. CDR3 bases: TGTGCCAGCAGTTTTGGGGGCAGCACAGATACGCAGTATTTT. This sequence joins TRBV28 and TRBJ2-3; possibly TRBD1 for D (6 bases). Germline V gene sequence: CDR1 MDHEN, CDR2 SYDVKM. V was pared by 3 bases and J by 0 bases, with 7 bases between. The CDR3 totals 14 residues. Full variable domain (outside the CDR3, taken from reference TRBV28 and TRBJ2-3): DVKVTQSSRYLVKRTGEKVFLECVQDMDHENMFWYRQDPGLGLRLIYFSYDVKMKEKGDIPEGYSVSREKKERFSLILESASTNQTSMYLCASSFGGSTDTQYFGPGTRLTVL.

This chain uses TRBV5-1 with TRBJ2-7; tentatively, D is TRBD1 (6 bases). Germline assignment: CDR1 SGHRS and CDR2 YFSETQ. With 4 bases removed from V and 0 bases from J, the gap between germline ends came to 8 bases. There are 13 residues in the CDR3. The CDR3 loop reads CASSRDNSYEQYF. CDR3 bases: TGCGCCAGCAGCCGGGACAACTCCTACGAGCAGTACTTC.

The J gene is TRBJ2-2, the V gene TRBV9, with D tentatively TRBD2 (7 bases). Germline CDR1 reads SGDLS; CDR2 reads YYNGEE. Trimming removed 1 base at V and 6 bases at J, with 16 bases between. The CDR3 spans 16 residues. CDR3 coding DNA: TGTGCCAGCAGCGTACGAGGGGGGGGGATCCCCGGGGAGCTGTTTTTT. It encodes CASSVRGGGIPGELFF.

The chain combines TRBV27 with TRBJ2-7; D might be TRBD2 (5 bases). The germline CDR1 and CDR2 sequences are MNHEY and SMNVEV (reference sequence). The V end lost 2 bases, the J end lost 7 bases, and 12 bases lay between the germline ends. This CDR3 is built from 13 residues. The CDR3 coding sequence is TGTGCCAGCAGTTTACGGCTTACGGGAGAGCAGTACTTC. Amino acid sequence: CASSLRLTGEQYF.

The chain has TRBV21-1 and TRBJ1-4; the table's D call, TRBD1, was not checked against the DNA. TRBV21-1 counts as a pseudogene. The CDR3 has 17 residues. The CDR3 is CASTLTGVGSNDEKLFF. CDR3 DNA sequence: TGTGCCAGCACCCTGACAGGGGTGGGTTCGAACGATGAAAAACTGTTTTTT.

This clone showed up just a few times. The chain is built from TRBV6-6 and TRBJ2-7, with a tentative D call TRBD1 (6 bases). The germline CDR1 and CDR2 sequences are MNHNY and SVGAGI (reference sequence). There are 14 residues in the CDR3. The V and J ends lost 2 bases and 3 bases respectively, with 11 bases between them. The CDR3 protein is CASSYEDRSYEQYF. CDR3 DNA sequence: TGTGCCAGCAGTTACGAGGACAGAAGCTACGAGCAGTACTTC.

The chain links TRBV5-4 to TRBJ2-1; 10 bases agree with TRBD1. The germline V gene encodes CDR1 SGHNT and CDR2 YYREEE (reference sequence). The CDR3 is 16 amino acids. The V and J ends lost 4 bases and 4 bases, in that order; junction bases with no gene match: 8. The CDR3 sequence: CASSPGQGQGYNEQFF. DNA for the CDR3: TGTGCCAGCAGCCCCGGACAGGGACAGGGGTACAATGAGCAGTTCTTC.

The table lists this clone with a count of one. V and J are TRBV15 and TRBJ2-7; possible D gene TRBD2, 5 bases. Germline V CDR1 and CDR2: LNHNV, YYDKDF (reference sequence). V lost 4 bases and J lost 5, with 12 bases in between. The CDR3 runs 13 residues. CDR3 DNA: TGTGCCACCAGCACGAGGAGGAAAGACGAGCAGTACTTC. It encodes CATSTRRKDEQYF.

This clone was recorded once. The J gene is TRBJ2-3, the V gene TRBV30, with D possibly TRBD2 on 5 matching bases. CDR1 GTSNPN and CDR2 SVGIG come from the germline V gene (reference sequence). V was shortened by 0 bases and J by 4 bases, with 14 bases between the two germline ends. The CDR3 runs to 15 residues. The CDR3 DNA reads as TGTGCCTGGAGTGTAGCGGCTAGCCCCCCAGATACGCAGTATTTT. The encoded protein is CAWSVAASPPDTQYF. Combining the CDR3 with reference TRBV30 and TRBJ2-3 gives the whole variable domain SQTIHQWPATLVQPVGSPLSLECTVEGTSNPNLYWYRQAAGRGLQLLFYSVGIGQISSEVPQNLSASRPQDRQFILSSKKLLLSDSGFYLCAWSVAASPPDTQYFGPGTRLTVL.

This clone came up a few times. The genes are TRBV6-1 and TRBJ2-5; D is uncertain. This CDR3 has 14 amino acids. Germline V gene data show CDR1 as MNHNS and CDR2 as SASEGT. The V end was cut by 7 bases, the J end by 5 bases, with 17 bases between. CDR3: CASTTPVGVETQYF. In nucleotides, the CDR3 is TGTGCCAGCACTACCCCAGTGGGCGTGGAGACCCAGTACTTC.

On this clone itself: One end of the junction does not line up with germline, which may come from a read error. The chain uses TRBV19 and TRBJ2-6; TRBD1 is a possible D gene (5 bases). The CDR3 is 17 residues long. Germline assignment: CDR1 LNHDA and CDR2 SQIVND (reference sequence). CDR3 in DNA: TGTGCCAGTAGTATGGGGATAATACCCTCTGGGGCCAACGGCCTGACTTTC. Residues: CASSMGIIPSGANGLTF.

CDR3 in DNA: TGTGCCAGCAGCGCGCAGGGGTTAGCCAAAAACATTCAGTACTTC. Its protein is CASSAQGLAKNIQYF. J is TRBJ2-4 and V is TRBV7-9; the D gene is possibly TRBD1 (6 bases). Trimming cost V 5 bases and J 0 bases, with 11 bases left between them. The CDR3 contains 15 residues. Germline-derived CDR1 and CDR2 are SEHNR and FQNEAQ (reference sequence).

The chain is built from TRBV4-1 and TRBJ1-3; a possible D gene is TRBD1 (6 bases). The CDR3 runs to 18 residues. V shed 0 bases and J shed 0 bases, with 15 bases lying between them. Germline loops: CDR1 MGHRA, CDR2 YSYEKL. In DNA, the CDR3 is TGCGCCAGCAGCCAAGAAGATCAGACAGGACACTCTGGAAACACCATATATTTT. Its protein is CASSQEDQTGHSGNTIYF.

The chain combines TRBV10-3 with TRBJ2-7, with 10 bases lining up with TRBD2. Germline V gene sequence: CDR1 ENHRY, CDR2 SYGVKD. With 10 bases clipped from V and 4 bases from J, the junction kept 13 bases outside the gene matches. This CDR3 is built from 15 residues. The CDR3 loop reads CATRTSGATIYEQYF. The CDR3 coding sequence is TGTGCCACCAGGACTAGCGGAGCGACTATTTACGAGCAGTACTTC.

V is TRBV28 and J is TRBJ2-7; TRBD2 agrees at 7 bases. The CDR3 extends over 10 amino acids. The germline gives CDR1 MDHEN, CDR2 SYDVKM. The V segment lost 5 bases and the J segment 10 bases; nucleotides outside the gene matches: 2. The CDR3: CASSGREQYF. CDR3 DNA sequence: TGTGCCAGCAGTGGGAGGGAACAGTACTTC.

V gene TRBV15 combines with J gene TRBJ1-5; the D gene is possibly TRBD1 (5 bases). In germline, CDR1 is LNHNV, CDR2 YYDKDF (reference sequence). The CDR3 has 15 residues. V was shortened by 0 bases and J by 4 bases, with 10 bases between the two germline ends. This chain's CDR3 is CATSRDGGPNQPQHF. CDR3 DNA sequence: TGTGCCACCAGCAGAGACGGGGGTCCGAATCAGCCCCAGCATTTT.

J is TRBJ2-7 and V is TRBV29-1; D is possibly TRBD1 (6 bases). The CDR3 has 14 amino acids. Germline V gene lookup returns CDR1 SQVTM and CDR2 ANQGSEA. V lost 5 bases and J lost 3, with 17 bases in between. CDR3 bases: TGCAGCGTTACGGGGCAGAGGGGGTACTACGAGCAGTACTTC. It translates to CSVTGQRGYYEQYF.

The chain recombines TRBV5-6 with TRBJ1-1; 9 bases match TRBD1. The CDR3 has 15 residues. Germline V gives CDR1 SGHDT, CDR2 YYEEEE. Trimming removed 6 bases from V and 0 bases from J; junction bases left unmatched: 6. As DNA, the CDR3 is TGTGCCAGCACCCCTCGGACAGGGGTGAACACTGAAGCTTTCTTT. Its protein product is CASTPRTGVNTEAFF.

The rearrangement joins TRBV7-9 to TRBJ2-1; 11 bases fit TRBD2. Germline CDR1 SEHNR, CDR2 FQNEAQ (reference sequence). J gave up 5 bases and V 3 bases, and 3 bases lay outside the gene matches. This CDR3 comprises 15 residues. For the CDR3, the DNA is TGTGCCAGCAGCTTGGGGACTAGCGGAGACAATGAGCAGTTCTTC. It yields the protein CASSLGTSGDNEQFF.

The rearrangement uses TRBV30 and TRBJ1-2; unclear D gene. Between the trimmed V and J ends, which lost 3 bases and 8 bases, there was a span of 16 bases. This CDR3 spans 13 amino acids. Germline V CDR1 and CDR2: GTSNPN, SVGIG (reference sequence). This CDR3 reads CAWRAKGGGGYTF. For the CDR3, the DNA is TGTGCCTGGAGGGCCAAGGGCGGAGGAGGCTACACCTTC.

This sequence joins TRBV7-9 and TRBJ2-3; D is ambiguous. The length of the CDR3 is 12 residues. V was trimmed by 5 bases and J by 6 bases, leaving 9 bases between them. Germline-derived CDR1 and CDR2 are SEHNR and FQNEAQ (reference sequence). The CDR3 bases are TGTGCCAGCAGCCTGCGGCCGGATACGCAGTATTTT. Its protein product is CASSLRPDTQYF.

The chain couples TRBV2 to TRBJ2-2; D gene uncertain. Deletions cut 1 base from V and 2 bases from J, with 17 bases between. The germline gives CDR1 SNHLY, CDR2 FYNNEI. The CDR3 loop spans 18 amino acids. CDR3 region: CASSEESIGGLNTGELFF. The CDR3 DNA follows: TGTGCCAGCAGTGAAGAGTCAATCGGCGGCCTAAACACCGGGGAGCTGTTTTTT.